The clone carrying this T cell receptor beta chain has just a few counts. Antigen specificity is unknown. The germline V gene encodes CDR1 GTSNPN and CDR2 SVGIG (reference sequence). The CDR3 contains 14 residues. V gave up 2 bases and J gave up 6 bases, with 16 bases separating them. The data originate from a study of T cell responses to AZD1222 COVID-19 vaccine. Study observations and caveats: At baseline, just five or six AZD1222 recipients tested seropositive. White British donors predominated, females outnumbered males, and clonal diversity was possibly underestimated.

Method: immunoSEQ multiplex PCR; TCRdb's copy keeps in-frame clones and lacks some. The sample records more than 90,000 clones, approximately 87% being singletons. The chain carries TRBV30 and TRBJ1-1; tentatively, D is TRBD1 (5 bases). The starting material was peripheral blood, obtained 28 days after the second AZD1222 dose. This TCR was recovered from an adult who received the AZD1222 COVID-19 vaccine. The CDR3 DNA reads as TGTGCCTGGAGTCCGGATGGGGCCGGGGCTGAAGCTTTCTTT. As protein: CAWSPDGAGAEAFF.